The 16 T cell receptor beta chains presented below share a single source sample, sequenced in a study of T cells in Graves' hyperthyroidism and ophthalmopathy. Amplified regions were TCR beta CDR3 sequences from RNA transcripts. The HTBI primer set drove a first-round RT-PCR of the TCR CDR3. Using its own MiXCR run on the multiplex PCR reads, TCRdb lists one record per CDR3 protein. This table holds 300,000 to 350,000 distinct CDR3 sequences, less than 20% found once. Sequences were obtained from blood. These receptors originate from a woman aged 40 to 49 with Graves' ophthalmopathy.

At least ten counts were recorded for this clonotype. The chain carries TRBV11-1 and TRBJ1-3, with unresolved D. Germline lookup yields CDR1 SGHAT and CDR2 FQDESV (reference sequence). V lost 4 bases to trimming and J lost 0 bases, with 16 bases between them. The CDR3 has 17 amino acids. In DNA form, the CDR3 reads TGTGCCAGCAGCTCAACCAACCTAATAGTCTCTGGAAACACCATATATTTT. Amino acid sequence: CASSSTNLIVSGNTIYF. Full variable domain (remainder filled in from reference TRBV11-1 and TRBJ1-3): EAEVAQSPRYKITEKSQAVAFWCDPISGHATLYWYRQILGQGPELLVQFQDESVVDDSQLPKDRFSAERLKGVDSTLKIQPAELGDSAMYLCASSSTNLIVSGNTIYFGEGSWLTVV.

Many counts were recorded for this clonotype. The chain carries TRBV6-5 and TRBJ1-1; D might be TRBD1 (5 bases). The CDR3 is made up of 15 amino acids. The V end was cut by 4 bases, the J end by 4 bases, with 16 bases between. In germline, CDR1 is MNHEY, CDR2 SVGAGI. CDR3 nucleotide sequence: TGTGCCAGCAGTTTCGGCAGGGTGGGTCGCACTGAAGCTTTCTTT. Protein sequence: CASSFGRVGRTEAFF.

At least ten counts were recorded for this clonotype. This chain connects TRBV28 to TRBJ1-2; 8 nucleotides agree with TRBD1. The CDR3 runs to 15 residues. Losses at the gene ends were 6 bases for V and 0 bases for J; bases not matched to a gene: 6. Germline values: CDR1 MDHEN, CDR2 SYDVKM. The CDR3 DNA follows: TGTGCCAGCAGCCGATTACAGGGGGCTAACTATGGCTACACCTTC. Translating it yields CASSRLQGANYGYTF.

This clonotype was found a few times. At one of its ends the junction is not consistent with the germline gene, which may arise from a read error. The chain couples TRBV6-1 to TRBJ1-2, with TRBD1 as a possible D gene (6 bases). The CDR3 has 11 residues. Germline loops: CDR1 MNHNS, CDR2 SASEGT. Here the CDR3 reads CATKEAGGYSF. In nucleotides, the CDR3 is TGTGCCACCAAGGAGGCGGGGGGCTACAGCTTC.

This clonotype was seen many times. V is TRBV28 and J is TRBJ1-5; 10 positions match TRBD1. The germline gives CDR1 MDHEN, CDR2 SYDVKM. CDR3 length: 14 residues. Trimming removed 2 bases from V and 9 bases from J; junction bases left unmatched: 4. In DNA form, the CDR3 reads TGTGCCAGCAGTTTACGGGACAGGGGAGCGCCCCAGCATTTT. It translates to CASSLRDRGAPQHF.

The V call is TRBV20-1, the J call TRBJ2-5; D possibly corresponds to TRBD1 (6 bases). Germline V gene data show CDR1 as DFQATT and CDR2 as SNEGSKA (reference sequence). V was trimmed by 0 bases and J by 3 bases, leaving 14 bases between them. The CDR3 spans 15 residues. CDR3 in amino acids: CSARDGRDNKETQYF. The CDR3 DNA is TGCAGTGCTAGAGATGGCCGGGACAACAAAGAGACCCAGTACTTC.

This clonotype was picked up many times. The chain has TRBV20-1 and TRBJ1-5; D is uncertain. Trimming cost V 0 bases and J 9 bases, with 12 bases left between them. Per germline, CDR1 DFQATT and CDR2 SNEGSKA (reference sequence). This CDR3 region has 13 residues. CDR3 nucleotides: TGCAGTGCTAGAGATTTATTTAGTCGGCCCCAGCATTTT. It codes for CSARDLFSRPQHF.

This clonotype was observed at least ten times. The V gene is TRBV7-6, the J gene TRBJ2-7; no definite D call. The end of the DNA fits TRBJ2-1 better, so the J call may be wrong. This CDR3 is built from 13 residues. Germline CDR1 reads SGHVS; CDR2 reads FNYEAQ. CDR3 nucleotide sequence: TGTGCCAGCAGCTTAGCGCGCGGCTATGAGCAGTTCTTC. It yields the protein CASSLARGYEQFF.

On this clonotype: A single base separates this from a much larger clone, so it may be a read error. This chain links TRBV28 with TRBJ2-7; 9 bases match TRBD2. The germline V gene has CDR1 MDHEN and CDR2 SYDVKM. This CDR3 has 14 amino acids. CDR3 nucleotides: TGTGTCAGCAGTTCATTAGCGGGAGTTGGTGGCCCGTACTTC. Translating it yields CVSSSLAGVGGPYF.

V and J are TRBV7-9 and TRBJ2-7; 9 nucleotides line up with TRBD1. Trimming at V came to 5 bases and at J to 6 bases, leaving 11 bases not matched to a gene. The CDR3 has 15 residues. Germline loops: CDR1 SEHNR, CDR2 FQNEAQ (reference sequence). This chain's CDR3 is CASSGSGTGLAEQYF. CDR3 DNA sequence: TGTGCCAGCAGCGGATCCGGGACAGGGCTCGCCGAGCAGTACTTC.

There are a few counts of this clonotype. The chain combines TRBV4-1 with TRBJ1-1; the D is unclear. V shed 1 base and J shed 0 bases, with 9 bases lying between them. This CDR3 contains 15 residues. Germline loops: CDR1 MGHRA, CDR2 YSYEKL. CDR3 region: CASSQGAVVNTEAFF. The CDR3, as DNA: TGCGCCAGCAGCCAAGGTGCGGTCGTGAACACTGAAGCTTTCTTT.

The table lists this clonotype with a few counts. The rearrangement links TRBV7-3 to TRBJ2-5; TRBD1 or TRBD2 may be the D gene (5 bases each). Germline CDR1 and CDR2: SGHTA and FQGTGA. The CDR3 is made up of 14 amino acids. Trimming cost V 2 bases and J 5 bases, with 12 bases left between them. CDR3 residues: CASSLVGWGETQYF. The CDR3 region has the DNA TGTGCCAGCAGCTTAGTTGGCTGGGGGGAGACCCAGTACTTC.

This clonotype has at least ten counts. The J gene is TRBJ2-7, the V gene TRBV20-1; TRBD1 matches at 9 bases. Trimming cost V 7 bases and J 1 base; bases outside gene matches: 5. This CDR3 is built from 13 residues. Per the germline V gene, CDR1 is DFQATT and CDR2 is SNEGSKA (reference sequence). The CDR3 DNA reads TGCAGTGGGGAGGGGACAGGGTCCTACGAGCAGTACTTC. Translation: CSGEGTGSYEQYF.

The table lists this clonotype with many counts. The gene calls are TRBV7-3 and TRBJ1-1; D is ambiguous. From germline, CDR1 is SGHTA and CDR2 FQGTGA. V was clipped by 1 base and J by 0 bases, with 9 bases between them. The CDR3 extends over 15 amino acids. The CDR3, as DNA: TGTGCCAGCAGCTTAAGTCCAGCCATGAACACTGAAGCTTTCTTT. Translated: CASSLSPAMNTEAFF.

CDR3 residues: CASSLWGRTDQPQHF. The CDR3 DNA reads as TGTGCCAGCAGCTTATGGGGGAGGACAGATCAGCCCCAGCATTTT. V gene TRBV7-8 combines with J gene TRBJ1-5, with D possibly TRBD1 on 6 matching bases. Germline lookup yields CDR1 SGHVS and CDR2 FQNEAQ. Trimming pared 2 bases from V and 5 bases from J, leaving 13 bases between. This CDR3 is 15 amino acids long.

At least ten counts were recorded for this clonotype. This rearrangement joins TRBV24-1 to TRBJ2-5; 7 bases line up with TRBD2. The CDR3 contains 15 residues. From germline, CDR1 is KGHDR and CDR2 SFDVKD. The J segment lost 4 bases and the V segment lost 5 bases, leaving 9 bases of the junction unmatched. This CDR3 reads CATSANGGEGETQYF. As DNA, the CDR3 is TGTGCCACCAGTGCTAATGGGGGGGAGGGAGAGACCCAGTACTTC.